This T cell receptor beta chain was recorded in a study of T-cell reconstitution after alpha-beta-depleted transplantation in children (dated by TCRdb to the mid-2010s). About the full investigation: T-cell immune reconstitution after TCRalphabeta/CD19-depleted allogeneic hematopoietic cell transplantation in children was quantitatively tracked in the study by means of TCR repertoire profiling.

The method behind the library was PCR. The sequencing machine was an Illumina HiSeq 2500. To normalize quantification of the TCRbeta repertoire, the TCR libraries were built with molecular barcoding that relied on unique molecular identifiers. The public reads were run again by TCRdb, first through fastp at Q25 and then through MiXCR, and only productive beta chains were kept. Rows with a matching CDR3 protein are joined into one entry that keeps the most common DNA and genes. The sample has 200,000 to 300,000 distinct CDR3 sequences on record, under 30% of them singletons. About 5% of the sample is held by the ten biggest clonotypes. This specimen's treatment or condition label, interpreted: allogeneic hematopoietic cell transplantation with graft depleted of TCRalphabeta T cells and CD19 B cells. The transplant recipients were children given TCRalphabeta/CD19-depleted allogeneic hematopoietic cell grafts.

In regard to this clonotype: Its recognized antigen is unknown. Base qualities were left out, and no much larger clone turns up one base away.

The paper's findings and limits, for the study overall: In some patients, the high TCRbeta diversity seen at day 60 was put down to recipient T cells and intrathymic progenitors that had survived conditioning. Hyperexpanded clone frequencies declined over subsequent months; after one year, T-cell counts and TCRbeta diversity were mostly attributed to newly produced T cells. The apparently early alphabetaT-cell count recovery about two months after transplant was reportedly dependent on only several hundred rapidly expanded clones derived from non-depleted graft cells.

Including the terminal cysteine and phenylalanine, the CDR3 comprises 18 residues. Only CDR3 DNA remains: 54 bases, in frame from the first base. V is pruned by 0 bases and J by 4 bases, leaving 10 bases of the junction without a gene match. In the germline V gene, CDR1 corresponds to LGHNA and CDR2 to YNFKEQ. The input for sequencing was PBMCs, mostly from graft donor cells, taken 360 days after TCRalphabeta/CD19-depleted stem cell transplant. This sequence was found in a female patient aged 2-15 years who had a stem cell transplant for congenital amegakaryocytic thrombocytopenia, so the T cells may come from the graft donor. This chain joins TRBV4-2 to TRBJ2-1; a stretch of 9 junction bases matches TRBD1. The CDR3 region: CASSQDEGGGQGYNEQFF. The DNA sequence is given as TGTGCCAGCAGCCAAGATGAAGGTGGGGGACAGGGATACAATGAGCAGTTCTTC.